This paragraph covers one TCR beta chain sequence. This clone was recorded once. Its target antigen remains unknown. Base qualities were left out, and no much larger clone turns up one base away. Each collaborating institution followed its own protocols to collect whole blood in K2EDTA tubes. For TCRbeta analysis, collaborators shipped samples as frozen whole blood, isolated PBMCs, or DNA extracted from either of those sample types. For this chain, trimming is 0 bases at the V end and 4 bases at the J end, and the number of junction bases without a gene match is 6. The CDR3 measures 17 amino acids from cysteine to phenylalanine. The entry retains the CDR3 DNA only, 51 bases that are in frame from base 1. From the germline V gene, CDR1 is MGHRA and CDR2 is YSYEKL. This entry belongs to a study of blood T cell repertoires in COVID-19 (dated by TCRdb to the early 2020s). Some background on the complete study: Samples covering the acute and convalescent phases of COVID-19 were provided by collaborators in the United States, Italy and Spain. A freely available public database, intended as a resource for researchers studying the immune response to SARS-CoV-2, is where the repertoires were released. The prospective study material was composed of cDNA or gDNA derived from T cells, B-cell-depleted T cells, or PBMCs. A de-identified subject ID, COVID-19 status, age in years and sex were almost always included in the sample metadata. Subjects who had been exposed to COVID-19, were actively infected with it, or had recovered from it provided the deeply sampled blood TCRbeta repertoires that made up the dataset. Where available, HLA class I and class II types were obtained from metadata supplied by the sample provider rather than from assay-based typing. Samples came from the ongoing ImmuneRACE study (first 160 participants) plus 1,254 subjects from 6 global collaborators. Overall study results and their limits: Clinical and demographic metadata were provided uncurated, with the amount varying by source and participant.

TCRbeta CDR3 regions were amplified from genomic DNA using the immunoSEQ Assay, a bias-controlled multiplex PCR. For the original study's pipeline: Within the assay, amplification of reference gene primers was used to estimate how many nucleated cells each sample contained. Sequence reads were collapsed and filtered to measure the absolute abundance of every unique TCRbeta CDR3 rearrangement. For each sample, productive Simpson clonality was calculated by taking the square root of Simpson's diversity index across productive rearrangements. Imported from immuneACCESS, the table was reduced by TCRdb to in-frame sequences with V and J called. These copies leave out some clones; in studies compared against another copy, an unresolved V gene accounts for under half, and the cause of the remainder is not known. V and J calls plus clone size are reproduced from that table; the DNA served to infer D and trimming. Present in this sample are about 190,000 clones, 88% of which were seen just once. Of the sample, approximately 4% falls within the top ten clones.

The sequenced sample was peripheral blood. The chain joins TRBV4-1 to TRBJ2-2, and TRBD2 aligns with 9 junction nucleotides. The receptor comes from a human donor in a cohort sampled during active COVID-19. The CDR3 has the sequence CASSQDRGGASTGELFF. Here is the DNA: TGCGCCAGCAGCCAAGACCGCGGGGGGGCGAGCACCGGGGAGCTGTTTTTT.